What follows are 18 T cell receptor beta chains derived from one specimen sequenced in a study of cytomegalovirus exposure and HLA in healthy donors. PCR amplification relied on 60 Vbeta primers (plus 13 Jbeta primers). Some clones are missing from TCRdb's copy, which holds only in-frame ones; the method was immunoSEQ multiplex PCR. This table holds around 98,000 clones, around 70% found once. Input material: PBMCs. The receptors come from a man aged 45 to 65 in good health and CMV-seronegative.

The V gene is TRBV7-9, the J gene TRBJ2-2; a weak D match, TRBD1 (6 bases). Germline V CDR1 and CDR2: SEHNR, FQNEAQ (reference sequence). V dropped 6 bases and J dropped 1 base, with 9 bases sitting between them. The CDR3 length is 14 residues. The DNA of the CDR3 is TGTGCCAGCAGGGGACACTGGAACACCGGGGAGCTGTTTTTT. Translating gives CASRGHWNTGELFF. The full variable domain, completed using reference TRBV7-9 and TRBJ2-2, is DTGVSQNPRHKITKRGQNVTFRCDPISEHNRLYWYRQTLGQGPEFLTYFQNEAQLEKSRLLSDRFSAERPKGSFSTLEIQRTEQGDSAMYLCASRGHWNTGELFFGEGSRLTVL.

J is TRBJ2-1 and V is TRBV6-4; 11 bases are a match to TRBD2. Trimming cost V 3 bases and J 5 bases; bases outside gene matches: 3. CDR1 and CDR2 from the germline V gene are MRHNA and SNTAGT. The CDR3 spans 15 residues. The CDR3 region is CASSEGTSGHNEQFF. The CDR3 nucleotides read TGTGCCAGCAGTGAGGGGACTAGCGGTCACAATGAGCAGTTCTTC.

The chain is built from TRBV18 and TRBJ1-1; D possibly corresponds to TRBD1 (6 bases). Germline V lookup: CDR1 KGHSH, CDR2 LQKENI. Deletions cut 4 bases from V and 4 bases from J, with 13 bases between. The CDR3 length is 14 residues. In DNA form, the CDR3 reads TGTGCCAGCTCACGCACAGGGTGGGGCACTGAAGCTTTCTTT. This encodes CASSRTGWGTEAFF.

This clone was seen a handful of times. The chain couples TRBV29-1 to TRBJ1-1; TRBD1 matches 10 bases. This CDR3 is 12 amino acids long. In germline, CDR1 is SQVTM, CDR2 ANQGSEA. Germline trimming cut 7 bases from V and 6 bases from J; bases unmatched to any gene: 5. The CDR3 nucleotides read TGCAGCGCCGTGACAGGGGGCTCTGAAGCTTTCTTT. It encodes CSAVTGGSEAFF.

The chain combines TRBV6-1 with TRBJ1-1; maybe TRBD1 (5 bases). The germline V gene encodes CDR1 MNHNS and CDR2 SASEGT. The CDR3 loop spans 13 amino acids. Trimming removed 0 bases from V and 8 bases from J, with 10 bases in between. In DNA form, the CDR3 reads TGTGCCAGCAGTGAAGCGCAGGGAGGGGAAGCTTTCTTT. Amino acid sequence: CASSEAQGGEAFF.

This chain connects TRBV28 to TRBJ2-7, with a possible D match to TRBD1 (5 bases). The CDR3 extends over 14 amino acids. Deletions cut 2 bases from V and 3 bases from J, with 11 bases between. The V gene's germline CDR1 is MDHEN and CDR2 SYDVKM. CDR3 in DNA: TGTGCCAGCAGTTTACATACAGGATACTACGAGCAGTACTTC. Its protein product is CASSLHTGYYEQYF.

V is TRBV28 and J is TRBJ2-7; D perhaps matches TRBD2 (6 bases). V was clipped by 1 base and J by 5 bases, with 21 bases between them. The CDR3 spans 17 residues. Germline V gives CDR1 MDHEN, CDR2 SYDVKM. This CDR3 reads CASSLYLKGPGGDEQYF. DNA of the CDR3: TGTGCCAGCAGTTTATATCTTAAGGGCCCCGGCGGGGACGAGCAGTACTTC.

The chain is built from TRBV25-1 and TRBJ1-1, with 11 nucleotides matching TRBD1. This CDR3 is 15 amino acids long. The germline V gene has CDR1 MGHDK and CDR2 SYGVNS. J lost 5 bases, V lost 3 bases, and 5 bases had no gene match. The CDR3 reads CASSDRGTGGTEAFF. The CDR3 region has the DNA TGTGCCAGCAGTGATCGAGGGACAGGGGGGACTGAAGCTTTCTTT.

Only a few counts were recorded for this clone. This chain uses TRBV7-6 with TRBJ1-6, with D unresolved. Trimming took 6 bases from V and 10 from J, leaving 16 bases between them. This CDR3 region has 14 residues. Per the germline V gene, CDR1 is SGHVS and CDR2 is FNYEAQ. The DNA of the CDR3 is TGTGCCAGCAGTCGGGATCAAGAACGCTCACCCCTCCACTTT. Protein product: CASSRDQERSPLHF.

This rearrangement joins TRBV2 to TRBJ2-1, with D possibly TRBD1 on 6 matching bases. V was cut by 6 bases and J by 7 bases, with 22 bases left in between. CDR1 and CDR2 from the germline V gene are SNHLY and FYNNEI. There are 16 residues in the CDR3. The CDR3 reads CASRVRTGRDKNEQFF. CDR3 DNA sequence: TGTGCCAGCAGGGTCCGGACTGGAAGGGACAAGAATGAGCAGTTCTTC.

The genes are TRBV15 and TRBJ1-1, with 7 bases aligning to TRBD1. V dropped 2 bases and J dropped 5; count of bases not matched to a gene: 14. This CDR3 comprises 17 residues. The germline gives CDR1 LNHNV, CDR2 YYDKDF (reference sequence). The CDR3 region is CATSRHGQAGVWTEAFF. The CDR3 nucleotides are TGTGCCACCAGCAGACATGGACAGGCTGGGGTGTGGACTGAAGCTTTCTTT.

The J gene is TRBJ1-1, the V gene TRBV11-3; no definite D call. Looked up from germline, CDR1 is SGHNT and CDR2 is YENEEA. The V gene lost 4 bases and the J gene lost 5 bases, with 8 bases spanning the gap. The CDR3 has 12 amino acids. The CDR3 is CASSSEGTEAFF. In DNA, the CDR3 is TGTGCCAGCAGCTCCGAGGGTACTGAAGCTTTCTTT.

The chain links TRBV6-6 to TRBJ1-2, with 7 bases aligning to TRBD1. The V and J ends lost 0 bases and 4 bases, in that order; junction bases with no gene match: 5. The CDR3 is made up of 15 amino acids. Germline V lookup: CDR1 MNHNY, CDR2 SVGAGI (reference sequence). The DNA of the CDR3 is TGTGCCAGCAGTTACTCGACAGGGAGGACCTATGGCTACACCTTC. Its protein product is CASSYSTGRTYGYTF.

The chain carries TRBV4-3 and TRBJ1-4, with a weak D call TRBD1 (6 bases). The CDR3 has 16 residues. Between the trimmed V and J ends, which lost 1 base and 6 bases, there was a span of 15 bases. Germline CDR1 LGHNA, CDR2 YSLEER. The CDR3 reads CASSQAGGGFDEKLFF. CDR3 DNA sequence: TGCGCCAGCAGCCAAGCTGGCGGGGGCTTTGATGAAAAACTGTTTTTT.

For this clone: One end of the junction fails to match germline, which may point to a read error. The V call is TRBV10-3, the J call TRBJ2-3; 10 bases are shared with TRBD1. The CDR3 is 15 amino acids. Germline loops: CDR1 ENHRY, CDR2 SYGVKD. The CDR3: CASSGGTGDLDTQYF. For the CDR3, the DNA is TGTGCCAGCAGTGGAGGGACAGGGGATTTAGATACGCAGTATTTT.

There are a few counts of this clone. The chain couples TRBV4-2 to TRBJ2-2; D might be TRBD2 (5 bases). Trimming took 0 bases from V and 3 from J, leaving 14 bases between them. The germline gives CDR1 LGHNA, CDR2 YNFKEQ. The CDR3 runs 17 residues. CDR3 nucleotide sequence: TGTGCCAGCAGCCAAGATCGGGCTAGCCGATACACCGGGGAGCTGTTTTTT. This sequence encodes CASSQDRASRYTGELFF.

The rearrangement uses TRBV28 and TRBJ2-7; 10 nucleotides agree with TRBD2. The length of the CDR3 is 16 residues. Germline trimming cut 6 bases from V and 4 bases from J; bases unmatched to any gene: 12. CDR1 MDHEN and CDR2 SYDVKM come from the germline V gene. In DNA form, the CDR3 reads TGTGCCAGCAGCCCCATTCAGCGGGAGGGCCTGTACGAGCAGTACTTC. Translated, it gives CASSPIQREGLYEQYF.

V and J are TRBV4-2 and TRBJ2-6; 8 nucleotides agree with TRBD1. V lost 4 bases and J lost 1; bases outside the gene matches: 9. From germline, CDR1 is LGHNA and CDR2 YNFKEQ. The CDR3 is made up of 18 amino acids. Here the CDR3 reads CASSLMTGDLSGANVLTF. CDR3 in DNA: TGTGCCAGCAGCCTAATGACAGGGGATTTATCTGGGGCCAACGTCCTGACTTTC.